The 14 T cell receptor beta chains below come from one sample, sequenced in a study of T cells in Graves' hyperthyroidism and ophthalmopathy. RNA transcripts gave rise to amplified TCR beta CDR3 regions. The HTBI primer set served for first-round RT-PCR of the TCR CDR3. A single record per CDR3 protein comes from TCRdb applying MiXCR to the multiplex PCR reads. The sample gives over 250,000 distinct CDR3 sequences, approximately 21% of which show up once; around 65% is in the top ten. The material sequenced was blood. Every receptor here comes from a man aged 25-45 years with Graves' ophthalmopathy.

The chain links TRBV15 to TRBJ2-4; unclear D gene. CDR3 length: 16 amino acids. Germline lookup yields CDR1 LNHNV and CDR2 YYDKDF (reference sequence). V was shortened by 3 bases and J by 0 bases, with 12 bases between the two germline ends. The CDR3 DNA sequence: TGTGCCACCAGCAGTTTTCCAGCACTAGCCAAAAACATTCAGTACTTC. Protein sequence: CATSSFPALAKNIQYF.

The chain employs TRBV7-8 and TRBJ2-5; a possible D gene is TRBD1 (7 bases). In germline, CDR1 is SGHVS, CDR2 FQNEAQ. The CDR3 extends over 16 amino acids. Between the trimmed V and J ends, which lost 1 base and 4 bases, there was a span of 16 bases. The CDR3 bases are TGTGCCAGCAGCTTAGTGGGAGGACAGGAGAGAGAGACCCAGTACTTC. This gives the protein CASSLVGGQERETQYF.

This clonotype was counted a few times. The chain links TRBV20-1 to TRBJ2-5; TRBD1 matches at 7 bases. V shed 0 bases, J shed 6 bases, and the junction held 7 bases outside the gene matches. The germline gives CDR1 DFQATT, CDR2 SNEGSKA (reference sequence). This CDR3 has 14 amino acids. The CDR3 spells CSARDLGRGKTQYF. DNA of the CDR3: TGCAGTGCTAGAGATCTTGGCAGGGGGAAGACCCAGTACTTC.

This clonotype occurred many times. V and J are TRBV28 and TRBJ2-7, with TRBD2 as a possible D gene (5 bases). Trimming took off 5 bases at V and 4 bases at J, with 33 bases between the two ends. Germline-derived CDR1 and CDR2 are MDHEN and SYDVKM. The CDR3 spans 20 residues. CDR3 in amino acids: CASSPLDPSFELEWGYEQYF. In DNA, the CDR3 is TGTGCCAGCAGTCCGCTGGACCCCTCCTTCGAACTAGAGTGGGGATACGAGCAGTACTTC.

V is TRBV24-1 and J is TRBJ2-7, with 8 bases matching TRBD1. The germline gives CDR1 KGHDR, CDR2 SFDVKD. V lost 0 bases, J lost 0 bases, and 9 bases stayed unmatched. The CDR3 runs to 18 residues. Written as DNA, the CDR3 is TGTGCCACCAGTGATTTGAGATTGTGGACAGGGCTCTCCTACGAGCAGTACTTC. Protein sequence: CATSDLRLWTGLSYEQYF.

At least ten counts were recorded for this clonotype. This chain uses TRBV7-8 with TRBJ1-1; D gene uncertain. Trimming took 5 bases from V and 1 from J, leaving 17 bases between them. This CDR3 has 16 amino acids. The V gene's germline CDR1 is SGHVS and CDR2 FQNEAQ. The CDR3 loop reads CASSPQSWVGNTEAFF. The CDR3 DNA reads as TGTGCCAGCAGCCCCCAGTCGTGGGTAGGGAACACTGAAGCTTTCTTT.

In its sample, this clonotype was seen a few times. The chain is built from TRBV9 and TRBJ2-3; D gene uncertain. Germline V gives CDR1 SGDLS, CDR2 YYNGEE. The CDR3 contains 13 residues. Trimming pared 1 base from V and 5 bases from J, leaving 8 bases between. CDR3 bases: TGTGCCAGCAGCGTATTACTTGGAGATACGCAGTATTTT. It is translated as CASSVLLGDTQYF.

This clonotype came up many times. This rearrangement joins TRBV30 to TRBJ1-2; weak D call: TRBD1 (6 bases). The CDR3 runs to 15 residues. The ends were cut back, 3 bases at V and 5 bases at J, with 19 bases in the middle. Germline V gene data show CDR1 as GTSNPN and CDR2 as SVGIG (reference sequence). Here the CDR3 reads CAWREQQAGAYGYTF. The CDR3, as DNA: TGTGCCTGGAGGGAACAACAGGCGGGGGCATATGGCTACACCTTC. Combining the CDR3 with reference TRBV30 and TRBJ1-2 gives the whole variable domain SQTIHQWPATLVQPVGSPLSLECTVEGTSNPNLYWYRQAAGRGLQLLFYSVGIGQISSEVPQNLSASRPQDRQFILSSKKLLLSDSGFYLCAWREQQAGAYGYTFGSGTRLTVV.

This clonotype was counted between two and nine times. This rearrangement joins TRBV28 to TRBJ2-1; tentatively, D is TRBD1 or TRBD2 (5 bases each). Trimming took 9 bases from V and 4 from J, leaving 10 bases between them. The CDR3 has 12 amino acids. Germline lookup yields CDR1 MDHEN and CDR2 SYDVKM. CDR3 in amino acids: CASLGRYNEQFF. The CDR3 DNA reads as TGTGCCAGTCTGGGACGGTACAATGAGCAGTTCTTC.

The chain recombines TRBV25-1 with TRBJ2-3; D uncertain. Between the trimmed V and J ends, which lost 0 bases and 1 base, there was a span of 5 bases. The CDR3 is made up of 14 amino acids. Germline V gene data show CDR1 as MGHDK and CDR2 as SYGVNS. This CDR3 is CASSEYTGTDTQYF. The CDR3 DNA reads TGTGCCAGCAGTGAATATACGGGCACAGATACGCAGTATTTT.

This clonotype appeared many times. The chain uses TRBV12-3 or TRBV12-4 and TRBJ2-3, with 8 nucleotides matching TRBD1. This CDR3 contains 13 residues. Trimming removed 6 bases from V and 4 bases from J; junction bases left unmatched: 3. CDR3 in DNA: TGTGCCAGCAGGACGGACAGGGCAGATACGCAGTATTTT. Translation gives CASRTDRADTQYF.

This clonotype was found a few times. This chain uses TRBV18 with TRBJ2-5, with D possibly matching TRBD2 (5 bases). Per germline, CDR1 KGHSH and CDR2 LQKENI. CDR3 length: 16 residues. The V end lost 2 bases, the J end lost 4 bases, and 17 bases lay between the germline ends. The CDR3 protein is CASSPFGLLKGETQYF. The CDR3 DNA follows: TGTGCCAGCTCACCATTCGGACTGCTCAAGGGAGAGACCCAGTACTTC.

The chain has TRBV11-3 and TRBJ2-1; 9 bases align to TRBD2. Trimming took 4 bases from V and 4 from J; bases not matched to a gene: 5. Per germline, CDR1 SGHNT and CDR2 YENEEA. The CDR3 extends over 15 amino acids. DNA of the CDR3: TGTGCCAGCAGCTCCTCTAGCGGGAAATACAATGAGCAGTTCTTC. Translated, it gives CASSSSSGKYNEQFF.

Comments on this clonotype: Compared with germline, one end of the junction differs, possibly owing to a read error. This rearrangement joins TRBV7-6 to TRBJ2-2; 13 nucleotides line up with TRBD2. The CDR3 runs to 18 residues. Germline CDR1 and CDR2: SGHVS and FNYEAQ. In nucleotides, the CDR3 is TGTGCCAACAGCGCCCAACTAGCGGGAGGGAGAAACACCGGGGAGCTGTTTTTT. Protein product: CANSAQLAGGRNTGELFF.